The 8 T cell receptor beta chains presented below share a single source sample, sequenced in a study of Graves' ophthalmopathy and Graves' hyperthyroidism. CDR3 regions of TCR beta were amplified from RNA transcripts. Second-round multiplex PCR came after first-round RT-PCR with HTBI primers. Via MiXCR, TCRdb re-called the multiplex PCR reads, giving one row per CDR3 protein. The sample includes roughly 36,000 distinct CDR3 sequences, approximately 50% seen only once; the top ten take under 30%. The sequenced sample was peripheral blood. The origin of the receptors is an adult woman with stable Graves' hyperthyroidism.

V and J are TRBV28 and TRBJ2-7, with 7 bases that match TRBD2. The CDR3 consists of 14 residues. The trim removed 10 bases at V and 7 bases at J, leaving 16 bases unmatched. Germline V gene sequence: CDR1 MDHEN, CDR2 SYDVKM. Written as DNA, the CDR3 is TGTGCCACCTCCTCTAGCGGCAGGACGAGGGAGCAGTACTTC. Amino acids: CATSSSGRTREQYF.

The rearrangement links TRBV9 to TRBJ2-7, with D possibly matching TRBD2 (7 bases). This CDR3 comprises 16 residues. Germline V CDR1 and CDR2: SGDLS, YYNGEE. Trimming left V 4 bases short and J 2 bases short, with 19 bases between. CDR3: CASSLGGGSKTYEQYF. The CDR3, as DNA: TGTGCCAGCAGCTTAGGGGGGGGTTCAAAAACCTACGAGCAGTACTTC.

This clonotype appeared a few times. This rearrangement joins TRBV10-3 to TRBJ1-2; 10 bases map to TRBD1. The CDR3 runs 14 residues. The germline V gene has CDR1 ENHRY and CDR2 SYGVKD. The J segment lost 3 bases and the V segment lost 6 bases, leaving 4 bases of the junction unmatched. The CDR3, as DNA: TGTGCCATCAGGGGGACAGGGGAAGACTATGGCTACACCTTC. Its translation: CAIRGTGEDYGYTF.

This clonotype was recorded many times. The chain recombines TRBV20-1 with TRBJ1-3; the match to TRBD1 covers 7 bases. CDR1 is DFQATT, CDR2 SNEGSKA, per germline (reference sequence). The CDR3 runs 13 residues. Germline trimming cut 4 bases from V and 3 bases from J; bases unmatched to any gene: 3. The CDR3 nucleotides read TGCAGTGCTAAAAGACAGGGTGGAAACACCATATATTTT. This gives the protein CSAKRQGGNTIYF.

Note on this clonotype: A much larger clone lies a single base off, so this may be a read error. The V and J genes are TRBV30 and TRBJ1-1, with 9 nucleotides matching TRBD1. CDR3 length: 13 amino acids. Germline V gene lookup returns CDR1 GTSNPN and CDR2 SVGIG (reference sequence). V gave up 3 bases and J gave up 5 bases; unmatched junction bases: 4. The CDR3 DNA reads as TGTGCCTGGAGGACAGGGGGTGGGACTGAAGCTTTCTTT. This translates into CAWRTGGGTEAFF.

The V gene is TRBV7-9, the J gene TRBJ2-3; 8 bases map to TRBD1. Germline values: CDR1 SEHNR, CDR2 FQNEAQ (reference sequence). J lost 6 bases, V lost 6 bases, and 17 bases had no gene match. The CDR3 extends over 17 amino acids. CDR3 in amino acids: CASSASSGTGGSDTQYF. DNA for the CDR3: TGTGCCAGCAGTGCTAGCTCCGGGACAGGAGGGAGTGATACGCAGTATTTT.

This clonotype is medium-sized (0.01 to 0.1%) by share. This chain connects TRBV15 to TRBJ1-5; 8 bases line up with TRBD1. The CDR3 consists of 16 residues. The V gene end was trimmed by 7 bases and the J gene end by 2 bases; junction bases not matched to a gene: 10. The germline gives CDR1 LNHNV, CDR2 YYDKDF (reference sequence). The DNA of the CDR3 is TGTGCCACCAAATCGGACAGGGATTATGGCAATCAGCCCCAGCATTTT. Encoded protein: CATKSDRDYGNQPQHF.

This clonotype has a count of ten or more. V and J are TRBV25-1 and TRBJ2-3; D unclear. The CDR3 length is 15 residues. Germline V gene sequence: CDR1 MGHDK, CDR2 SYGVNS. The V end lost 4 bases, the J end lost 1 base, and 12 bases lay between the germline ends. CDR3: CASSGPLWGTDTQYF. For the CDR3, the DNA is TGTGCCAGCAGTGGGCCACTCTGGGGCACAGATACGCAGTATTTT.